This T cell receptor beta chain was captured by sequencing in a study of cytomegalovirus exposure and HLA in healthy donors. The PCR used 60 Vbeta and 13 Jbeta primers. The assay was immunoSEQ multiplex PCR, and TCRdb's table has in-frame clones only and misses some. Of some 190,000 clones listed, about four fifths are singletons. Findings of the study overall: Earlier results showed most TCR beta V segments being productive about 87% or about 30% of the time. When analyzed later, a missense DCLRE1C variant was found to be linked to TCR beta V- and J-gene trimming.

This clone was recorded once. Its antigen is unknown. The sequenced material came from PBMCs. The clonotype was recovered from a male donor in good health and CMV-seronegative.

The CDR3 DNA reads TGTGCCAGCAGTTCTTACTGGGACAGGGCTGGGGCCAACGTCCTGACTTTC. Amino acids: CASSSYWDRAGANVLTF. The V and J genes are TRBV27 and TRBJ2-6, with TRBD1 matching 9 bases. V shed 4 bases and J 2 bases; nucleotides not matched to a gene: 6. The CDR3 contains 17 residues. Germline V gene lookup returns CDR1 MNHEY and CDR2 SMNVEV (reference sequence).